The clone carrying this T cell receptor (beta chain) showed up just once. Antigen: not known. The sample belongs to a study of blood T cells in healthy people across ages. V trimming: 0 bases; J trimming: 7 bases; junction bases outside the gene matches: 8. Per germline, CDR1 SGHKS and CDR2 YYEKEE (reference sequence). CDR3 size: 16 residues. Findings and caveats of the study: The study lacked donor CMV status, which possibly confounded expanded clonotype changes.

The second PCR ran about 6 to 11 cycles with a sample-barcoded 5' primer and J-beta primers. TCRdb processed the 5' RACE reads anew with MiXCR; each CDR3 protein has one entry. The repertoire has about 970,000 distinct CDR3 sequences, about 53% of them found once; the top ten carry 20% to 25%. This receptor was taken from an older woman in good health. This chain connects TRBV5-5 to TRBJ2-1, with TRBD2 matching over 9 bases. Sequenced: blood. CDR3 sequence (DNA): TGTGCCAGCAGCTTGGGACCGACTAGCGGAATTAATGAGCAGTTCTTC. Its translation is CASSLGPTSGINEQFF.